This entry lists 30 T cell receptor beta chains sequenced from one sample in a study of cytotoxic CD8 clonotypes in ibrutinib-treated CLL. The table came from immunoSEQ multiplex PCR; TCRdb's copy has only in-frame clones and leaves some out. The sample lists 150,000 or so clones; roughly four fifths were seen once. The input for sequencing was PBMCs, taken after 12 months of ibrutinib treatment. These receptors all come from a human donor with chronic lymphocytic leukemia.

This clone has at least ten counts. The CDR3 nucleotides read TGTGCCAGCAGCATGGCAGGAACCTATGGCTACACCTTC. Translation: CASSMAGTYGYTF. This chain links TRBV5-4 with TRBJ1-2, with D uncertain. V was pared by 4 bases and J by 4 bases, with 11 bases between. Germline CDR1 reads SGHNT; CDR2 reads YYREEE (reference sequence). The CDR3 covers 13 residues.

The chain is built from TRBV2 and TRBJ2-5, with 13 bases lining up with TRBD2. V was clipped by 4 bases and J by 10 bases; unmatched bases: 6. This CDR3 has 14 residues. In germline, CDR1 is SNHLY, CDR2 FYNNEI. The CDR3 protein is CASSGGLAGYGQYF. CDR3 DNA: TGTGCCAGCAGTGGGGGACTAGCGGGGTACGGCCAGTACTTC.

This rearrangement joins TRBV19 to TRBJ1-2; D unclear. CDR1 LNHDA and CDR2 SQIVND come from the germline V gene (reference sequence). V was shortened by 0 bases and J by 4 bases, with 15 bases between the two germline ends. This CDR3 spans 16 amino acids. This CDR3 reads CASSIDTRGMSYGYTF. For the CDR3, the DNA is TGTGCCAGTAGTATAGATACGCGGGGAATGAGCTATGGCTACACCTTC.

This chain links TRBV19 with TRBJ2-1; 8 nucleotides match TRBD1. CDR3 size: 15 residues. Trimming at V came to 0 bases and at J to 4 bases, leaving 2 bases not matched to a gene. Germline CDR1 is LNHDA and CDR2 is SQIVND (reference sequence). CDR3 DNA sequence: TGTGCCAGTAGTATAGAAGGGACAGGTTACAATGAGCAGTTCTTC. Its protein is CASSIEGTGYNEQFF.

This clone turned up a few times. The chain is built from TRBV9 and TRBJ2-5, with 7 bases aligning to TRBD1. Germline CDR1 reads SGDLS; CDR2 reads YYNGEE. The trim removed 4 bases at V and 3 bases at J, leaving 12 bases unmatched. The length of the CDR3 is 16 residues. CDR3 nucleotide sequence: TGTGCCAGCAGCCCTACCGGGACAGACAGGAAAGAGACCCAGTACTTC. This sequence encodes CASSPTGTDRKETQYF.

The rearrangement joins TRBV5-4 to TRBJ2-7, with D perhaps assigned TRBD1 or TRBD2 (5 bases each). With 1 base removed from V and 5 bases from J, the gap between germline ends came to 19 bases. Germline lookup yields CDR1 SGHNT and CDR2 YYREEE (reference sequence). The CDR3 is 16 amino acids. The CDR3 nucleotides read TGTGCCAGCAGCTTGAGTGCCGGGGCCCTAGGGGACGAGCAGTACTTC. Its protein product is CASSLSAGALGDEQYF. Complete variable domain (other parts from reference TRBV5-4 and TRBJ2-7): ETGVTQSPTHLIKTRGQQVTLRCSSQSGHNTVSWYQQALGQGPQFIFQYYREEENGRGNFPPRFSGLQFPNYSSELNVNALELDDSALYLCASSLSAGALGDEQYFGPGTRLTVT.

Note on this clone: The junction differs from germline at one of its ends, possibly a read error. CDR3 coding DNA: TGTGCTAGCAGCCGGGTTGGGGCCTCTTCAAATGAGCAGTTCTTC. Translation: CASSRVGASSNEQFF. V is TRBV7-7 and J is TRBJ2-1, with D possibly TRBD1 on 5 matching bases. There are 15 residues in the CDR3. The V gene's germline CDR1 is SSHAT and CDR2 FNYEAQ (reference sequence).

The chain recombines TRBV5-1 with TRBJ2-5; 10 bases are shared with TRBD1. The J segment lost 3 bases and the V segment lost 7 bases, leaving 6 bases of the junction unmatched. Germline CDR1 and CDR2: SGHRS and YFSETQ. The CDR3 runs 14 residues. CDR3 protein: CASASGQGKETQYF. The CDR3, as DNA: TGCGCCAGCGCCTCGGGACAGGGGAAAGAGACCCAGTACTTC.

The chain carries TRBV29-1 and TRBJ2-7; 9 positions agree with TRBD1. This CDR3 has 14 amino acids. V was pared by 3 bases and J by 0 bases, with 3 bases of the junction left unmatched. Germline assignment: CDR1 SQVTM and CDR2 ANQGSEA. CDR3 in DNA: TGCAGCGTTGATTCGGGACAGGGCTCCTACGAGCAGTACTTC. Its protein is CSVDSGQGSYEQYF.

V gene TRBV7-2 combines with J gene TRBJ2-5; D assignment may be TRBD1 or TRBD2 (5 bases each). Germline values: CDR1 SGHTA, CDR2 FQGNSA. Trimming left V 1 base short and J 4 bases short, with 19 bases between. This CDR3 contains 17 residues. CDR3 sequence: CASSLGVGVGERETQYF. DNA for the CDR3: TGTGCCAGCAGCTTAGGGGTAGGCGTGGGGGAGAGAGAGACCCAGTACTTC.

The J gene is TRBJ2-7, the V gene TRBV10-3; tentative D call: TRBD2 (5 bases). V shed 5 bases and J shed 3 bases, with 8 bases lying between them. The germline V gene encodes CDR1 ENHRY and CDR2 SYGVKD. CDR3 length: 12 amino acids. The CDR3 protein is CAISPEGYEQYF. The CDR3 region has the DNA TGTGCCATCAGTCCTGAGGGCTACGAGCAGTACTTC.

This clone was recorded only once. CDR3 residues: CASSFTGYGYTF. DNA for the CDR3: TGCGCCAGCAGCTTCACAGGGTATGGCTACACCTTC. The chain recombines TRBV5-1 with TRBJ1-2; maybe TRBD1 (6 bases). This CDR3 is built from 12 residues. The V and J ends lost 2 bases and 5 bases respectively, with 7 bases between them. Germline values: CDR1 SGHRS, CDR2 YFSETQ.

The rearrangement links TRBV5-4 to TRBJ1-4; 9 bases are a match to TRBD1. The CDR3 spans 15 residues. Germline CDR1 SGHNT, CDR2 YYREEE (reference sequence). J was trimmed by 8 bases and V by 4 bases; bases with no gene match: 9. CDR3 sequence reads: CASSPSTGGQEKLFF. CDR3 sequence (DNA): TGTGCCAGCAGCCCCTCGACAGGGGGTCAGGAAAAACTGTTTTTT. The full variable domain, its missing parts supplied by reference TRBV5-4 and TRBJ1-4, is ETGVTQSPTHLIKTRGQQVTLRCSSQSGHNTVSWYQQALGQGPQFIFQYYREEENGRGNFPPRFSGLQFPNYSSELNVNALELDDSALYLCASSPSTGGQEKLFFGSGTQLSVL.

This clone has only one observation. The V gene is TRBV29-1, the J gene TRBJ2-7; D perhaps matches TRBD2 (5 bases). The V gene lost 7 bases and the J gene lost 1 base, with 11 bases spanning the gap. The CDR3 totals 12 residues. From germline, CDR1 is SQVTM and CDR2 ANQGSEA. CDR3 in amino acids: CSGTTGSYEQYF. The DNA for the CDR3 is TGCAGCGGAACGACGGGATCCTACGAGCAGTACTTC.

V usage is TRBV14 and J usage is TRBJ1-4; D possibly corresponds to TRBD1 (5 bases). Looked up from germline, CDR1 is SGHDN and CDR2 is FVKESK. V was trimmed by 4 bases and J by 7 bases, leaving 7 bases between them. This CDR3 has 12 amino acids. DNA of the CDR3: TGTGCCAGCAGCCGGGACTCTGAAAAACTGTTTTTT. As protein: CASSRDSEKLFF.

The rearrangement uses TRBV15 and TRBJ2-7; D is undetermined. The CDR3 covers 13 residues. CDR1 is LNHNV, CDR2 YYDKDF, per germline (reference sequence). The V end was cut by 1 base, the J end by 6 bases, with 10 bases between. The CDR3 DNA reads TGTGCCACCAGCAGAGTGCCGGGTTCCGAGCAGTACTTC. This codes for CATSRVPGSEQYF.

The chain has TRBV5-1 and TRBJ1-1; D call uncertain. The CDR3 is made up of 16 amino acids. V was trimmed by 5 bases and J by 3 bases, leaving 20 bases between them. CDR1 and CDR2 (germline): SGHRS, YFSETQ. Here the CDR3 reads CASSSKRTINHTEAFF. CDR3 in DNA: TGCGCCAGCAGTTCTAAACGGACTATTAACCACACTGAAGCTTTCTTT. Variable domain in full (rest from reference TRBV5-1 and TRBJ1-1): KAGVTQTPRYLIKTRGQQVTLSCSPISGHRSVSWYQQTPGQGLQFLFEYFSETQRNKGNFPGRFSGRQFSNSRSEMNVSTLELGDSALYLCASSSKRTINHTEAFFGQGTRLTVV.

In its sample, this clone was seen a few times. The CDR3 nucleotides read TGTGCCAGCAGCTGGACACGGAGCTCTGAGCAGTTCTTC. As protein: CASSWTRSSEQFF. V is TRBV14 and J is TRBJ2-1; a weak D match, TRBD1 (5 bases). V lost 5 bases to trimming and J lost 9 bases, with 14 bases between them. This CDR3 comprises 13 residues. The germline V gene encodes CDR1 SGHDN and CDR2 FVKESK.

This chain joins TRBV4-3 and TRBJ2-1; maybe TRBD1 (5 bases). Germline values: CDR1 LGHNA, CDR2 YSLEER. V was shortened by 4 bases and J by 2 bases, with 12 bases between the two germline ends. This CDR3 contains 15 residues. CDR3 in DNA: TGCGCCAGCAGCCTCAGGGCAGGACCCTACAATGAGCAGTTCTTC. It encodes CASSLRAGPYNEQFF.

The chain combines TRBV5-4 with TRBJ2-7; no definite D call. The CDR3 is 17 residues long. V lost 4 bases to trimming and J lost 1 base, with 21 bases between them. The germline gives CDR1 SGHNT, CDR2 YYREEE (reference sequence). CDR3 sequence (DNA): TGTGCCAGCAGCCCCACCCCATCGGCAGAATTATCCTACGAGCAGTACTTC. Translating it yields CASSPTPSAELSYEQYF. Looking up the rest from reference TRBV5-4 and TRBJ2-7 gives the full variable domain: ETGVTQSPTHLIKTRGQQVTLRCSSQSGHNTVSWYQQALGQGPQFIFQYYREEENGRGNFPPRFSGLQFPNYSSELNVNALELDDSALYLCASSPTPSAELSYEQYFGPGTRLTVT.

The rearrangement links TRBV27 to TRBJ2-5; 11 bases map to TRBD2. V lost 4 bases, J lost 5 bases, and 12 bases stayed unmatched. The V gene's germline CDR1 is MNHEY and CDR2 SMNVEV (reference sequence). CDR3 length equals 17 residues. The DNA for the CDR3 is TGTGCCAGCAGTTCCGCGAGCCCACTAGCGGGGGCGGAGACCCAGTACTTC. Its protein is CASSSASPLAGAETQYF.

The chain recombines TRBV19 with TRBJ2-1; 10 bases are a match to TRBD2. The CDR3 loop spans 19 amino acids. Losses at the gene ends were 4 bases for V and 4 bases for J; bases not matched to a gene: 16. Germline V CDR1 and CDR2: LNHDA, SQIVND (reference sequence). CDR3: CASSKRPAGTSDSYNEQFF. CDR3 sequence (DNA): TGTGCCAGTAGTAAACGCCCTGCCGGGACTAGCGATAGTTACAATGAGCAGTTCTTC.

Only one count was recorded for this clone. The gene calls are TRBV19 and TRBJ2-5, with TRBD1 matching 9 bases. Losses at the gene ends were 2 bases for V and 5 bases for J; bases not matched to a gene: 6. The CDR3 extends over 15 amino acids. CDR1 is LNHDA and CDR2 is SQIVND in the germline V gene (reference sequence). The DNA of the CDR3 is TGTGCCAGTAGTATACCCCGGGACAGGGTTGAGACCCAGTACTTC. This sequence encodes CASSIPRDRVETQYF.

In its sample, this clone was seen a few times. This chain joins TRBV5-1 and TRBJ1-2; D not certain. CDR3 length equals 14 residues. Germline CDR1 reads SGHRS; CDR2 reads YFSETQ. The germline V and J ends were trimmed by 4 bases and 8 bases, with 18 bases remaining between them. CDR3 coding DNA: TGCGCCAGCAGCCCGTTAGCCCGGGCCGGCGGCTACACCTTC. Its translation is CASSPLARAGGYTF.

The rearrangement joins TRBV7-9 to TRBJ1-6, with D possibly matching TRBD1 (6 bases). Trimming cost V 5 bases and J 7 bases, with 9 bases left between them. CDR1 is SEHNR and CDR2 is FQNEAQ in the germline V gene (reference sequence). CDR3 length: 13 residues. In DNA, the CDR3 is TGTGCCAGCAGCATAACAGGGAATTCACCCCTCCACTTT. It yields the protein CASSITGNSPLHF.

The rearrangement joins TRBV28 to TRBJ2-7; no reliable D call. This CDR3 has 10 amino acids. The ends were cut back, 8 bases at V and 4 bases at J, with 6 bases in the middle. Looked up from germline, CDR1 is MDHEN and CDR2 is SYDVKM. In DNA form, the CDR3 reads TGTGCCAGCCGACATTACGAGCAGTACTTC. Translation: CASRHYEQYF.

The chain has TRBV6-1 and TRBJ1-2; 9 bases fit TRBD1. J was trimmed by 3 bases and V by 6 bases; bases with no gene match: 8. Per germline, CDR1 MNHNS and CDR2 SASEGT. This CDR3 has 15 residues. In nucleotides, the CDR3 is TGTGCCAGCAGCGAGGGGACAGGGCGCTACTATGGCTACACCTTC. This translates into CASSEGTGRYYGYTF.

The chain carries TRBV18 and TRBJ2-2, with D possibly being TRBD1 (7 bases). Germline V gene sequence: CDR1 KGHSH, CDR2 LQKENI. The length of the CDR3 is 13 residues. V was pared by 8 bases and J by 5 bases, with 12 bases between. The CDR3 DNA follows: TGTGCCAGCACCTCAGGGGGGACCGGGGAGCTGTTTTTT. Translated: CASTSGGTGELFF.

This chain joins TRBV5-1 and TRBJ2-7, with TRBD1 matching 8 bases. Germline assignment: CDR1 SGHRS and CDR2 YFSETQ. The CDR3 covers 16 residues. With V trimmed by 5 bases and J by 0 bases, 10 bases remained unmatched. The CDR3 sequence: CASRAGTGLYSYEQYF. The CDR3 DNA is TGCGCCAGCAGAGCCGGGACAGGCCTCTACTCCTACGAGCAGTACTTC. The variable domain in full, with the rest retrieved from reference TRBV5-1 and TRBJ2-7, is KAGVTQTPRYLIKTRGQQVTLSCSPISGHRSVSWYQQTPGQGLQFLFEYFSETQRNKGNFPGRFSGRQFSNSRSEMNVSTLELGDSALYLCASRAGTGLYSYEQYFGPGTRLTVT.

The chain joins TRBV19 to TRBJ1-1; no firm D call. Germline CDR1 reads LNHDA; CDR2 reads SQIVND (reference sequence). There are 20 residues in the CDR3. Trimming removed 3 bases at V and 0 bases at J, with 26 bases between. This CDR3 reads CASSILPSRAGRPMNTEAFF. As DNA, the CDR3 is TGTGCCAGTAGTATTTTGCCGTCGCGAGCAGGACGACCTATGAACACTGAAGCTTTCTTT.